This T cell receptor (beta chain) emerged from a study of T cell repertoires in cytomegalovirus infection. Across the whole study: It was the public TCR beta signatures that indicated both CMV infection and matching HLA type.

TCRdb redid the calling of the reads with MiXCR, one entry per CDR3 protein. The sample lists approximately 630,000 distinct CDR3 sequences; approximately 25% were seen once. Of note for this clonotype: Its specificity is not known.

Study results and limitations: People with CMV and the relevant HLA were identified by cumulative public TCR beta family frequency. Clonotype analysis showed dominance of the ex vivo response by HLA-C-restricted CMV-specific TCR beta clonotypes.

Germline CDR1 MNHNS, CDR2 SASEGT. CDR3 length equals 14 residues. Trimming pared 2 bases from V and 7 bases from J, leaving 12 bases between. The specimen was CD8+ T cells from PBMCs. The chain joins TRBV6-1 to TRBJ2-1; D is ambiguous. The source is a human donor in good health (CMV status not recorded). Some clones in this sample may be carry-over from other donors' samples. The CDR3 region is CASSEYEPRNEQFF. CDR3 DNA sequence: TGTGCCAGCAGTGAATATGAACCGAGAAATGAGCAGTTCTTC.